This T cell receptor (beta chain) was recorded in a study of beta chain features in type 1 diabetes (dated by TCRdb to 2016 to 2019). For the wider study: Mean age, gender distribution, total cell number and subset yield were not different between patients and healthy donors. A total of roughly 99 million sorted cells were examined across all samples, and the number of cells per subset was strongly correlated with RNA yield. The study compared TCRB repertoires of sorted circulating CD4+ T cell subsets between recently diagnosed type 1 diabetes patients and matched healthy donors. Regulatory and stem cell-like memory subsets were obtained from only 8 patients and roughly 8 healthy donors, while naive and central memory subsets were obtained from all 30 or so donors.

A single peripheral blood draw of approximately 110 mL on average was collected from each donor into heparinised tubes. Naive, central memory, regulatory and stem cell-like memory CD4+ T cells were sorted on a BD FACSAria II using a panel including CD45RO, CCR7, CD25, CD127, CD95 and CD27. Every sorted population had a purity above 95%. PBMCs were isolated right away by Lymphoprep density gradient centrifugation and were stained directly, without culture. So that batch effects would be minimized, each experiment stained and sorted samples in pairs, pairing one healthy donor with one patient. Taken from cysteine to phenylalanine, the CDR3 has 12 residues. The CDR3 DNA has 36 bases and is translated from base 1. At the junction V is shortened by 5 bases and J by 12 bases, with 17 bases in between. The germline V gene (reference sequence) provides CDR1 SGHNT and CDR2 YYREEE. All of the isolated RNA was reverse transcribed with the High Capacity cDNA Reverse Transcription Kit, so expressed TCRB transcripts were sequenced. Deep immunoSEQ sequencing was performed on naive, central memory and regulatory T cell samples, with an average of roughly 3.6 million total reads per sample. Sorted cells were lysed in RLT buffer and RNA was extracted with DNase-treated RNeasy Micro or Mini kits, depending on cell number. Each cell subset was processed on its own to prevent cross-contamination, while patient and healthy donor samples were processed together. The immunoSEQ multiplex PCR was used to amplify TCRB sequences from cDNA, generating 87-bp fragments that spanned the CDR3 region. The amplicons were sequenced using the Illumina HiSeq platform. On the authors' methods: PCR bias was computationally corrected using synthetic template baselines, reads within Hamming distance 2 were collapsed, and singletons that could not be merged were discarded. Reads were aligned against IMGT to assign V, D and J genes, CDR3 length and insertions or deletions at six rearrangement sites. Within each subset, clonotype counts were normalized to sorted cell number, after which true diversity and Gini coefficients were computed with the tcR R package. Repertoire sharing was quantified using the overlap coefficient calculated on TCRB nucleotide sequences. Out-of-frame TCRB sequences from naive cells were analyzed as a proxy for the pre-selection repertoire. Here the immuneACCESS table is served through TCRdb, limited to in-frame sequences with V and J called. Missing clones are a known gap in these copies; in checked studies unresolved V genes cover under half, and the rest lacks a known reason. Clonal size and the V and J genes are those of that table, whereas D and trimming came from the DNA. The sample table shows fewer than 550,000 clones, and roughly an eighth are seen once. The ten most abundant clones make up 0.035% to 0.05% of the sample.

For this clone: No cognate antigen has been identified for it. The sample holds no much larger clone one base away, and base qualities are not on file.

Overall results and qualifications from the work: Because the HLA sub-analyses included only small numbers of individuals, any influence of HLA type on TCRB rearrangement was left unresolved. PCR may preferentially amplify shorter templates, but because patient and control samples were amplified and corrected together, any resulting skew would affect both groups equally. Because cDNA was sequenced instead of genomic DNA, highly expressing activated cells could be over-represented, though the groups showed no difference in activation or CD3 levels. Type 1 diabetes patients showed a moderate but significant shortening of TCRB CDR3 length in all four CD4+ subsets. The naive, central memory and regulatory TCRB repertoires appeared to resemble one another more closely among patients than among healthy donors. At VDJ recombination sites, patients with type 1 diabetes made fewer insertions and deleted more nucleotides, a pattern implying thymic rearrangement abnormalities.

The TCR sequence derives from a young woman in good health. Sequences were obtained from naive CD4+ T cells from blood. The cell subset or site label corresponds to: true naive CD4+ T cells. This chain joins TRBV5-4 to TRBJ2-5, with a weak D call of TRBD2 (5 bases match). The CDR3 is CASSTDYFSKYF. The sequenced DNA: TGTGCCAGCAGTACAGACTACTTTTCCAAGTACTTC.